Listed here are 21 T cell receptor beta chains from one sample, sequenced in a study of blood T cell repertoires in COVID-19 (TCRdb year 2020). Library construction relied on the immunoSEQ multiplex PCR assay. TCRdb re-hosts the immuneACCESS table, in-frame sequences only. Its copies lack some clones; in the studies checked, an unresolved V gene accounts for under half of them, and the cause for the rest is not known. This sample has just under 250,000 clones in its table, and around nine tenths of those were observed once. About 4% of the sample lies in the top ten. Sequences were obtained from PBMCs or T cells enriched from blood (not recorded which). Every receptor here comes from a woman in her thirties who had recovered from COVID-19.

This clone has more than one count but fewer than ten. The chain combines TRBV19 with TRBJ1-2; TRBD1 agrees at 7 bases. With 0 bases clipped from V and 0 bases from J, the junction kept 7 bases outside the gene matches. Germline values: CDR1 LNHDA, CDR2 SQIVND (reference sequence). This CDR3 contains 17 residues. The CDR3 is CASSIDHRDSANYGYTF. In nucleotides, the CDR3 is TGTGCCAGTAGTATAGACCACCGGGACAGCGCTAACTATGGCTACACCTTC.

The gene calls are TRBV18 and TRBJ2-1; 15 nucleotides agree with TRBD2. Germline trimming cut 5 bases from V and 2 bases from J; bases unmatched to any gene: 7. Per the germline V gene, CDR1 is KGHSH and CDR2 is LQKENI. The CDR3 sequence is 18 residues long. This CDR3 reads CASSSPGLAGGTYNEQFF. Here the CDR3 DNA reads TGTGCCAGCTCATCTCCGGGACTAGCGGGAGGAACCTACAATGAGCAGTTCTTC.

The V gene is TRBV14, the J gene TRBJ2-7; weak D call: TRBD2 (5 bases). The V and J ends lost 5 bases and 0 bases respectively, with 14 bases between them. The CDR3 consists of 15 residues. Per the germline V gene, CDR1 is SGHDN and CDR2 is FVKESK. CDR3 sequence: CASSGRGYHSYEQYF. The CDR3 nucleotides are TGTGCCAGCAGCGGACGAGGGTACCACTCCTACGAGCAGTACTTC.

This chain links TRBV20-1 with TRBJ2-7, with D uncertain. The CDR3 covers 10 residues. The germline V gene has CDR1 DFQATT and CDR2 SNEGSKA (reference sequence). The ends were cut back, 4 bases at V and 6 bases at J, with 7 bases in the middle. As DNA, the CDR3 is TGCAGTGCTACAGTAATCGAGCAGTACTTC. It yields the protein CSATVIEQYF.

V is TRBV5-4 and J is TRBJ1-2; 9 bases line up with TRBD1. With 2 bases clipped from V and 2 bases from J, the junction kept 10 bases outside the gene matches. Germline CDR1 SGHNT, CDR2 YYREEE (reference sequence). The CDR3 totals 17 residues. The CDR3 region is CASSFGFSGQGNYGYTF. DNA of the CDR3: TGTGCCAGCAGCTTTGGTTTTTCGGGACAGGGCAACTATGGCTACACCTTC.

The V and J genes are TRBV9 and TRBJ1-1; D is unclear. Trimming took off 1 base at V and 7 bases at J, with 8 bases between the two ends. From germline, CDR1 is SGDLS and CDR2 YYNGEE. The CDR3 contains 12 residues. In DNA form, the CDR3 reads TGTGCCAGCAGCGTAAACTCCGATGAAGCTTTCTTT. Protein product: CASSVNSDEAFF.

The chain uses TRBV11-2 and TRBJ1-1; D is unclear. V was cut by 5 bases and J by 1 base, with 2 bases left in between. This CDR3 has 11 amino acids. Looked up from germline, CDR1 is SGHAT and CDR2 is FQNNGV. CDR3 sequence: CASSQNTEAFF. The CDR3 DNA reads as TGTGCCAGCAGCCAGAACACTGAAGCTTTCTTT. The variable domain in full, with the rest retrieved from reference TRBV11-2 and TRBJ1-1, is EAGVAQSPRYKIIEKRQSVAFWCNPISGHATLYWYQQILGQGPKLLIQFQNNGVVDDSQLPKDRFSAERLKGVDSTLKIQPAKLEDSAVYLCASSQNTEAFFGQGTRLTVV.

The genes are TRBV5-1 and TRBJ2-2, with TRBD2 matching 13 bases. This CDR3 is 17 amino acids long. In germline, CDR1 is SGHRS, CDR2 YFSETQ. V gave up 2 bases and J gave up 1 base; unmatched junction bases: 2. The CDR3 DNA reads as TGCGCCAGCAGCTTATGGACTAGCGGGAGGAACACCGGGGAGCTGTTTTTT. Its translation is CASSLWTSGRNTGELFF.

CDR3 DNA: TGTGCCAGCAAATTTACAGTTTCCGGGGGGCCGTCAAATGGCTACACCTTC. It is translated as CASKFTVSGGPSNGYTF. The V call is TRBV27, the J call TRBJ1-2; D perhaps matches TRBD1 (6 bases). Trimming cost V 7 bases and J 6 bases, with 27 bases left between them. CDR3 length: 17 residues. The germline CDR1 and CDR2 sequences are MNHEY and SMNVEV (reference sequence).

V usage is TRBV10-3 and J usage is TRBJ2-1; 10 bases map to TRBD2. The germline CDR1 and CDR2 sequences are ENHRY and SYGVKD. With 6 bases clipped from V and 6 bases from J, the junction kept 5 bases outside the gene matches. This CDR3 contains 14 residues. The CDR3 region has the DNA TGTGCCATCAGGCCGGGACTAGCGAGCAATGAGCAGTTCTTC. As protein: CAIRPGLASNEQFF.

J is TRBJ2-3 and V is TRBV28, with 9 bases aligning to TRBD2. V shed 4 bases, J shed 2 bases, and the junction held 10 bases outside the gene matches. The CDR3 is 17 residues long. Germline CDR1 MDHEN, CDR2 SYDVKM. The CDR3 DNA sequence: TGTGCCAGCAGTTCCCCTCCTAGCGGGATCAACACAGATACGCAGTATTTT. Amino acids: CASSSPPSGINTDTQYF.

The chain carries TRBV19 and TRBJ1-3; 8 bases fit TRBD1. The germline gives CDR1 LNHDA, CDR2 SQIVND (reference sequence). V trimming: 6 bases; J trimming: 4 bases; junction bases outside the gene matches: 11. CDR3 length: 16 residues. CDR3 nucleotides: TGTGCCAGTAGCGCCTGGACAGGGCGAACAGGAAACACCATATATTTT. It yields the protein CASSAWTGRTGNTIYF.

The rearrangement uses TRBV2 and TRBJ1-2; D unresolved. The CDR3 has 16 amino acids. Germline loops: CDR1 SNHLY, CDR2 FYNNEI. Trimming removed 5 bases at V and 5 bases at J, with 21 bases between. DNA for the CDR3: TGTGCCAGCAGTTATCCTGACACGACGAGGGCGTATGGCTACACCTTC. Its translation is CASSYPDTTRAYGYTF.

The chain has TRBV5-6 and TRBJ2-1; 13 bases line up with TRBD2. CDR1 and CDR2 (germline): SGHDT, YYEEEE. The CDR3 contains 19 residues. The J segment lost 6 bases and the V segment lost 4 bases, leaving 16 bases of the junction unmatched. The CDR3 protein is CASSIFGTSGALGANEQFF. CDR3 nucleotide sequence: TGTGCCAGCAGCATCTTCGGGACTAGCGGGGCCCTGGGCGCCAATGAGCAGTTCTTC.

In its sample, this clone was seen a few times. The CDR3 is CASSQGEWNNYGYTF. The CDR3 region has the DNA TGTGCCAGCAGCCAAGGGGAGTGGAACAACTATGGCTACACCTTC. The V and J genes are TRBV3-1 (or the pseudogene TRBV3-2) and TRBJ1-2; D unresolved. V lost 1 base and J 2 bases, leaving 11 bases between the germline ends. CDR1 is LGHDT, CDR2 YNNKEL, per germline (reference sequence). The CDR3 contains 15 residues.

The genes are TRBV7-9 and TRBJ2-4, with 9 bases fitting TRBD1. The CDR3 is 19 amino acids. Germline V gene sequence: CDR1 SEHNR, CDR2 FQNEAQ (reference sequence). With V trimmed by 1 base and J by 1 base, 11 bases remained unmatched. In DNA form, the CDR3 reads TGTGCCAGCAGCTTAGTTGTGGGACAGGGTTTTACGGCCAAAAACATTCAGTACTTC. Protein sequence: CASSLVVGQGFTAKNIQYF.

The chain has TRBV5-4 and TRBJ2-2, with D perhaps matching TRBD2 (5 bases). V was shortened by 5 bases and J by 0 bases, with 11 bases between the two germline ends. Looked up from germline, CDR1 is SGHNT and CDR2 is YYREEE (reference sequence). The CDR3 runs 15 residues. The CDR3 coding sequence is TGTGCCAGCAGACAAAGCGGAGCGAACACCGGGGAGCTGTTTTTT. It translates to CASRQSGANTGELFF.

The chain links TRBV13 to TRBJ2-1, with D possibly matching TRBD2 (7 bases). The germline CDR1 and CDR2 sequences are PRHDT and FYEKMQ (reference sequence). V lost 0 bases and J 6 bases, leaving 15 bases between the germline ends. This CDR3 comprises 16 residues. This CDR3 is CASSLGRGGGGNEQFF. The DNA of the CDR3 is TGTGCCAGCAGCTTAGGGCGTGGGGGAGGGGGCAATGAGCAGTTCTTC.

The chain couples TRBV4-1 to TRBJ1-5; 8 positions agree with TRBD1. Per germline, CDR1 MGHRA and CDR2 YSYEKL. This CDR3 comprises 18 residues. J gave up 4 bases and V 3 bases, and 14 bases lay outside the gene matches. The CDR3 here is CASSHLSGQARGNQPQHF. The CDR3 nucleotides are TGCGCCAGCAGCCACTTATCGGGACAGGCCCGAGGGAATCAGCCCCAGCATTTT.

This chain uses TRBV4-2 with TRBJ1-3; D unclear. Trimming removed 1 base from V and 1 base from J, with 2 bases in between. This CDR3 is built from 13 residues. Germline CDR1 and CDR2: LGHNA and YNFKEQ. The CDR3 region is CASSQASGNTIYF. For the CDR3, the DNA is TGTGCCAGCAGCCAAGCTTCTGGAAACACCATATATTTT.

As DNA, the CDR3 is TGTGCCAGTAGGATCGGGACAGGACTAATAGAGCAGTTCTTC. Translated: CASRIGTGLIEQFF. The chain joins TRBV19 to TRBJ2-1, with 8 bases fitting TRBD1. The V and J ends lost 6 bases and 10 bases, in that order; junction bases with no gene match: 11. The germline V gene has CDR1 LNHDA and CDR2 SQIVND (reference sequence). This CDR3 has 14 residues.